Below, 5 T cell receptor beta chains from the same sample are listed, as sequenced in a study of CD8+ T cells in alopecia areata. The authors extracted RNA and reverse transcribed it into cDNA as the sequencing template. Sequencing used immunoSEQ multiplex PCR; TCRdb keeps in-frame clones, though not all of them. This sample carries roughly 120,000 clones, none of them present only once. Sequenced sample: lesional skin. Source of these receptors: a C3H/HeJ mouse with alopecia areata. As its MHC haplotype, the strain has H2-k.

As regards this clone: The gene names given are mouse names. Incomplete CDR3 DNA: TGTGCCAGCAGTGGGGCTGGGGGGGGAAGTGCAGAA. It specifies CASSGAGGGSAE. The entire CDR3 protein is CASSGAGGGSAETLYF. The gene calls are TRBV13-1 and TRBJ2-3; 9 bases are shared with TRBD2. Coverage ceases 4 residues before the CDR3 finishes, and the germline J gene fills in the end. The V gene's germline CDR1 is NSHNY and CDR2 SYGAGN. The CDR3 is 16 amino acids. Germline trimming cut 3 bases from V and 0 bases from J; bases unmatched to any gene: 5.

Ten or more counts support this clone. These gene names are mouse names. The chain's CDR3 is CASSIPFTEVFF. CDR3 bases read: TGTGCCAGCAGTATTCCATTCACA. The chain carries TRBV19 and TRBJ1-1; D remains unclear. The read terminates 4 residues ahead of where the CDR3 ends, so the germline J gene completes it. V was shortened by 2 bases and J by 4 bases, with 6 bases between the two germline ends. The CDR3 totals 12 residues. CDR1 is FNHDT and CDR2 is SITEND in the germline V gene (reference sequence).

This clone was detected only a few times. All gene names here are mouse names. The read terminates 4 residues before the CDR3 end, so the remaining end is supplied by the germline J gene. The chain has TRBV19 and TRBJ1-4, with TRBD1 matching 9 bases. V trimming: 6 bases; J trimming: 0 bases; junction bases outside the gene matches: 6. The CDR3 is 16 residues long. The germline V gene encodes CDR1 FNHDT and CDR2 SITEND (reference sequence). The CDR3 spells CASTDGTGLSNERLFF. The covered CDR3 bases are TGTGCCAGCACCGACGGGACAGGGCTTTCCAACGAA.

This clone showed up many times. Germline and genes here are mouse. The read stops 4 residues short of the end of the CDR3; the missing end is completed from the germline J gene. The chain employs TRBV13-3 and TRBJ2-3; D is undetermined. The V end was cut by 6 bases, the J end by 0 bases, with 11 bases between. The CDR3 length is 14 residues. CDR1 is NNHDY and CDR2 is SYVADS in the germline V gene. CDR3 residues: CASTYSTSAETLYF. The CDR3 DNA, read in part, is TGTGCCAGCACCTACAGCACTAGTGCAGAA.

This clone was seen a few times. Each gene name is a mouse one. The CDR3 is cut off 4 residues early in the read; its end comes from the germline J gene. The gene calls are TRBV13-3 and TRBJ2-3, with 11 bases fitting TRBD2. Per the germline V gene, CDR1 is NNHDY and CDR2 is SYVADS. Trimming cost V 4 bases and J 2 bases; bases outside gene matches: 6. The CDR3 extends over 16 amino acids. The CDR3 spells CASSRTGGKNAETLYF. Incomplete CDR3 DNA: TGTGCCAGCAGTCGGACTGGGGGGAAGAATGCAGAA.